This paragraph covers one T cell receptor beta chain sequence. Its antigen remains unknown. There are 16 residues in the CDR3. With 2 bases removed from V and 1 base from J, the gap between germline ends came to 14 bases. This sample was included in a study of blood T cells in healthy people across ages. Study-wide results and caveats: Naive CD4+ cell counts and diversity both ran higher in long-lived than in aged donors.

Next came a second PCR, run for about 6 to 12 cycles, which used a sample-barcoded 5' primer along with a J-beta primer mix. TCRdb re-called the 5' RACE reads through MiXCR, storing one row per CDR3 protein. The table lists 1.5 million to 2 million distinct CDR3 sequences, less than 50% of them singletons, with over 2% in the top ten. Sequenced sample: blood. This sequence joins TRBV12-3 or TRBV12-4 and TRBJ1-1; the D gene is possibly TRBD1 (6 bases). The TCR sequence derives from a woman in her thirties or forties in good health. This CDR3 reads CASSLTGGGGNTEAFF. The CDR3, as DNA: TGTGCCAGCAGTTTAACCGGGGGCGGTGGGAACACTGAAGCTTTCTTT.